Each of the 30 T cell receptor beta chains below was sequenced from the same sample in a study of T cells after yellow fever vaccination. TCRdb re-called the 5' RACE reads with MiXCR, one entry per CDR3 protein. Among 100,000 or so distinct CDR3 sequences listed, 8.9% were seen once. The sequencing used CD8+ T cells not binding an NS4B(214-222) dextramer, sorted from PBMCs, collected roughly 14 days after the first yellow fever vaccination. These receptors originate from a man younger than 30 who received the YFV17D yellow fever vaccine.

This clonotype turned up a few times. The V and J genes are TRBV20-1 and TRBJ1-2, with D perhaps matching TRBD1 (5 bases). Trimming cost V 2 bases and J 0 bases, with 10 bases left between them. Germline V gene sequence: CDR1 DFQATT, CDR2 SNEGSKA (reference sequence). The CDR3 length is 14 residues. The DNA for the CDR3 is TGCAGTGCTAGATCCGGACAAACTAACTATGGCTACACCTTC. It specifies CSARSGQTNYGYTF.

This clonotype was found many times. The chain carries TRBV15 and TRBJ2-5; D gene uncertain. In germline, CDR1 is LNHNV, CDR2 YYDKDF (reference sequence). V was trimmed by 0 bases and J by 1 base, leaving 9 bases between them. This CDR3 region has 15 residues. The DNA of the CDR3 is TGTGCCACCAGCAGAGATCGGCGGCCCCAAGAGACCCAGTACTTC. This gives the protein CATSRDRRPQETQYF.

Many counts were recorded for this clonotype. This chain uses TRBV4-1 with TRBJ2-1, with 8 bases identical to TRBD1. The trim removed 5 bases at V and 3 bases at J, leaving 6 bases unmatched. The length of the CDR3 is 15 residues. CDR1 MGHRA and CDR2 YSYEKL come from the germline V gene. CDR3 region: CASSFSGGLYNEQFF. Written as DNA, the CDR3 is TGCGCCAGCAGCTTTTCAGGGGGCCTCTACAATGAGCAGTTCTTC.

This clonotype was observed a handful of times. The CDR3 here is CASSYWAGGRTDTQYF. CDR3 sequence (DNA): TGTGCCAGCAGTTACTGGGCGGGGGGACGTACAGATACGCAGTATTTT. The V and J genes are TRBV6-5 and TRBJ2-3; 8 bases match TRBD2. Germline loops: CDR1 MNHEY, CDR2 SVGAGI. The CDR3 has 16 residues. The V and J ends lost 1 base and 3 bases, in that order; junction bases with no gene match: 6.

The sample holds many counts of this clonotype. V is TRBV12-3 or TRBV12-4 and J is TRBJ2-7; possible D gene TRBD2, 6 bases. The CDR3 has 16 amino acids. V was shortened by 1 base and J by 3 bases, with 16 bases between the two germline ends. The CDR3 nucleotides read TGTGCCAGCAGTTTAGGCGAGGGACTGGTTATCTACGAGCAGTACTTC. Protein: CASSLGEGLVIYEQYF.

The genes are TRBV7-9 and TRBJ2-7, with D unresolved. The V and J ends lost 3 bases and 0 bases respectively, with 12 bases between them. Germline V CDR1 and CDR2: SEHNR, FQNEAQ (reference sequence). The CDR3 covers 15 residues. The CDR3 region has the DNA TGTGCCAGCAGCTTTACCCCCCCCAACTCCTACGAGCAGTACGTC. Its protein is CASSFTPPNSYEQYV.

The rearrangement joins TRBV5-6 to TRBJ2-7, with 8 bases that match TRBD1. V was clipped by 4 bases and J by 1 base; unmatched bases: 7. This CDR3 is 15 amino acids long. Looked up from germline, CDR1 is SGHDT and CDR2 is YYEEEE. CDR3 bases: TGTGCCAGCAGCGGGGGGACAGGTCTGTCCTACGAGCAGTACGTC. It specifies CASSGGTGLSYEQYV.

This chain joins TRBV5-4 and TRBJ1-6, with 7 bases aligning to TRBD1. The germline V gene has CDR1 SGHNT and CDR2 YYREEE (reference sequence). With V trimmed by 4 bases and J by 8 bases, 3 bases remained unmatched. CDR3 length: 13 amino acids. The CDR3 protein is CASSATGDSPLHF. The CDR3 nucleotides read TGTGCCAGCAGCGCAACAGGGGATTCACCCCTCCACTTT.

The chain employs TRBV7-8 and TRBJ2-1; the match to TRBD1 covers 10 bases. V was pared by 7 bases and J by 4 bases, with 4 bases of the junction left unmatched. The CDR3 sequence is 14 residues long. Per the germline V gene, CDR1 is SGHVS and CDR2 is FQNEAQ. DNA for the CDR3: TGTGCCAGCACCGGGACAGGGGTTTACAATGAGCAGTTCTTC. Protein: CASTGTGVYNEQFF. Complete variable domain (other parts from reference TRBV7-8 and TRBJ2-1): GAGVSQSPRYKVAKRGQDVALRCDPISGHVSLFWYQQALGQGPEFLTYFQNEAQLDKSGLPSDRFFAERPEGSVSTLKIQRTQQEDSAVYLCASTGTGVYNEQFFGPGTRLTVL.

This clonotype was observed a few times. The rearrangement uses TRBV5-5 and TRBJ2-6; D may be TRBD1 (5 bases). V was clipped by 4 bases and J by 2 bases, with 7 bases between them. This CDR3 is 14 amino acids long. CDR1 and CDR2 (germline): SGHKS, YYEKEE (reference sequence). CDR3 in amino acids: CASSQGAGANVLTF. Written as DNA, the CDR3 is TGTGCCAGCAGCCAAGGGGCTGGGGCCAACGTCCTGACTTTC.

The chain carries TRBV12-3 or TRBV12-4 and TRBJ2-5, with TRBD2 matching 12 bases. There are 14 residues in the CDR3. With V trimmed by 6 bases and J by 4 bases, 3 bases remained unmatched. CDR3 DNA sequence: TGTGCCAGCAGCCCGACTAGCGGGGGAGAGACCCAGTACTTC. Amino acids: CASSPTSGGETQYF.

This clonotype showed up just a few times. CDR3 loop: CASSHGQTYEQYV. CDR3 bases: TGTGCCAGCAGCCATGGACAGACCTACGAGCAGTACGTC. The chain is built from TRBV3-1 and TRBJ2-7, with D possibly TRBD1 on 6 matching bases. This CDR3 has 13 residues. CDR1 and CDR2 from the germline V gene are LGHDT and YNNKEL (reference sequence). Trimming shortened V by 3 bases and J by 2 bases, and 8 bases separated the two germline ends.

The chain combines TRBV5-8 with TRBJ2-1; D gene unclear. The CDR3 is 15 residues long. The ends were cut back, 6 bases at V and 6 bases at J, with 19 bases in the middle. Germline V gene data show CDR1 as SGHTS and CDR2 as YDEGEE. The CDR3 loop reads CASTLGVWQINEQFF. In DNA form, the CDR3 reads TGTGCCAGCACCCTTGGGGTGTGGCAGATCAATGAGCAGTTCTTC.

This clonotype has only a few counts. The chain uses TRBV19 and TRBJ1-3; D not resolved. This CDR3 has 15 residues. V gave up 3 bases and J gave up 2 bases, with 11 bases separating them. Per germline, CDR1 LNHDA and CDR2 SQIVND (reference sequence). The CDR3 bases are TGTGCCAGTAGTATTGGAAGGGTAACTGGAAACACCATATATTTT. Translated: CASSIGRVTGNTIYF. The whole variable domain, remainder taken from reference TRBV19 and TRBJ1-3, is DGGITQSPKYLFRKEGQNVTLSCEQNLNHDAMYWYRQDPGQGLRLIYYSQIVNDFQKGDIAEGYSVSREKKESFPLTVTSAQKNPTAFYLCASSIGRVTGNTIYFGEGSWLTVV.

The CDR3 loop reads CASSDGTSGGANEQFF. CDR3 DNA: TGTGCCAGCAGTGATGGGACTAGCGGGGGGGCCAATGAGCAGTTCTTC. This chain links TRBV6-4 with TRBJ2-1; 16 bases map to TRBD2. This CDR3 has 16 residues. Germline CDR1 and CDR2: MRHNA and SNTAGT. Losses at the gene ends were 3 bases for V and 6 bases for J; bases not matched to a gene: 2.

This chain links TRBV9 with TRBJ1-2; 9 bases align to TRBD1. V gave up 0 bases and J gave up 6 bases; unmatched junction bases: 3. Germline CDR1 SGDLS, CDR2 YYNGEE. This CDR3 spans 14 amino acids. CDR3 DNA: TGTGCCAGCAGCGTAGAGGGACAGGGAGATGGCTACACCTTC. Amino acids: CASSVEGQGDGYTF.

This clonotype has ten or more counts. The chain employs TRBV7-2 and TRBJ1-4; D is ambiguous. CDR3 length: 12 residues. The germline V gene has CDR1 SGHTA and CDR2 FQGNSA. V was trimmed by 4 bases and J by 5 bases, leaving 5 bases between them. The CDR3 DNA reads TGTGCCAGCAGCTCCTTAAATGAAAAACTGTTTTTT. This sequence encodes CASSSLNEKLFF.

This clonotype was picked up a small number of times. V gene TRBV11-2 combines with J gene TRBJ1-1; no clear D gene. This CDR3 spans 16 amino acids. Trimming shortened V by 7 bases and J by 0 bases, and 18 bases separated the two germline ends. Per germline, CDR1 SGHAT and CDR2 FQNNGV. Here the CDR3 DNA reads TGTGCCAGCACCATTAATCCCAGGAGGATGAACACTGAAGCTTTCTTT. Its translation: CASTINPRRMNTEAFF. Combining the CDR3 with reference TRBV11-2 and TRBJ1-1 gives the whole variable domain EAGVAQSPRYKIIEKRQSVAFWCNPISGHATLYWYQQILGQGPKLLIQFQNNGVVDDSQLPKDRFSAERLKGVDSTLKIQPAKLEDSAVYLCASTINPRRMNTEAFFGQGTRLTVV.

This clonotype was seen more than once but under ten times. The V gene is TRBV15, the J gene TRBJ1-1; D call uncertain. V shed 5 bases and J shed 0 bases, with 13 bases lying between them. The length of the CDR3 is 15 residues. Per the germline V gene, CDR1 is LNHNV and CDR2 is YYDKDF (reference sequence). In DNA form, the CDR3 reads TGTGCCACCAGCCGCGGACGGAAAATGAACACTGAAGCTTTCTTT. Its translation: CATSRGRKMNTEAFF.

The chain is built from TRBV7-8 and TRBJ2-3; 7 positions agree with TRBD1. Trimming at V came to 3 bases and at J to 2 bases, leaving 8 bases not matched to a gene. Per germline, CDR1 SGHVS and CDR2 FQNEAQ. The CDR3 has 16 residues. CDR3 coding DNA: TGTGCCAGCAGCTTCAGGGGGTCTCACCTCACAGATACGCAGTATTTT. Translation gives CASSFRGSHLTDTQYF.

This clonotype was counted between two and nine times. CDR3 sequence reads: CASSFSHQRGFTGELFF. The CDR3 DNA is TGTGCCAGCAGTTTTTCCCATCAGCGGGGATTCACCGGGGAGCTGTTTTTT. This sequence joins TRBV6-2 or TRBV6-3 and TRBJ2-2, with TRBD2 identical over 7 bases. V shed 4 bases and J 4 bases; nucleotides not matched to a gene: 12. The CDR3 extends over 17 amino acids. Germline CDR1 MNHEY, CDR2 SVGEGT.

The table lists this clonotype with a few counts. A read error may account for a junction end that differs from germline. The chain recombines TRBV7-7 with TRBJ2-1; the match to TRBD2 covers 9 bases. Germline V gene sequence: CDR1 SSHAT, CDR2 FNYEAQ (reference sequence). The CDR3 is 17 residues long. The CDR3 loop reads CASSLGGPSGVYNEQFF. In nucleotides, the CDR3 is TGTGCTAGCAGCTTAGGGGGCCCTAGCGGGGTTTACAATGAGCAGTTCTTC.

This clonotype was seen only a few times. The rearrangement links TRBV7-6 to TRBJ1-1; D is uncertain. In germline, CDR1 is SGHVS, CDR2 FNYEAQ. Trimming stripped 5 bases from V and 0 bases from J, with 7 bases between. This CDR3 has 13 residues. The CDR3 DNA is TGTGCCAGCAGCCCCTACATGAACACTGAAGCTTTCTTT. Translated: CASSPYMNTEAFF.

This clonotype occurred a few times. V and J are TRBV11-2 and TRBJ1-1; D not certain. CDR3 length: 15 amino acids. Trimming took 2 bases from V and 1 from J, leaving 11 bases between them. From germline, CDR1 is SGHAT and CDR2 FQNNGV. CDR3 protein: CASSLMKAENTEAFF. The DNA of the CDR3 is TGTGCCAGCAGCTTAATGAAGGCTGAGAACACTGAAGCTTTCTTT.

CDR3 sequence reads: CASSSGVRGSSYEQYF. The CDR3 DNA is TGTGCCAGCAGCTCGGGTGTCAGGGGCTCCTCCTACGAGCAGTACTTC. The chain is built from TRBV7-6 and TRBJ2-7, with D possibly TRBD1 on 6 matching bases. V was cut by 4 bases and J by 0 bases, with 16 bases left in between. The CDR3 is 16 residues long. The germline V gene has CDR1 SGHVS and CDR2 FNYEAQ.

This clonotype was counted only a few times. J is TRBJ2-3 and V is TRBV6-4, with a weak D call TRBD2 (7 bases). Germline V gene lookup returns CDR1 MRHNA and CDR2 SNTAGT. Trimming removed 0 bases at V and 3 bases at J, with 13 bases between. The CDR3 is 16 residues long. The CDR3 loop is CASSDSGGGRTDTQYF. CDR3 nucleotides: TGTGCCAGCAGTGACTCTGGGGGGGGGCGGACAGATACGCAGTATTTT.

This clonotype was seen a few times. J is TRBJ1-6 and V is TRBV4-3; D is uncertain. V lost 5 bases, J lost 0 bases, and 17 bases lay in between. Germline V gene lookup returns CDR1 LGHNA and CDR2 YSLEER. The CDR3 extends over 18 amino acids. In DNA form, the CDR3 reads TGCGCCAGCAGCTCGCACCTAGCCGACATCTCCTATAATTCACCCCTCCACTTT. This encodes CASSSHLADISYNSPLHF.

This chain links TRBV12-3 or TRBV12-4 with TRBJ2-6, with TRBD2 as a possible D gene (5 bases). This CDR3 spans 16 amino acids. Trimming removed 3 bases from V and 0 bases from J, with 9 bases in between. CDR3 amino acids: CASSLDFYSGANVLTF. The CDR3 bases are TGTGCCAGCAGTTTGGACTTCTACTCTGGGGCCAACGTCCTGACTTTC.

The chain joins TRBV6-5 to TRBJ2-7; D remains unclear. This CDR3 has 15 amino acids. Trimming shortened V by 1 base and J by 0 bases, and 10 bases separated the two germline ends. Germline values: CDR1 MNHEY, CDR2 SVGAGI. Here the CDR3 DNA reads TGTGCCAGCAGTTACTTCGGCCCCAGCTCCTACGAGCAGTACTTC. Its translation: CASSYFGPSSYEQYF.

The DNA of the CDR3 is TGCGCCAGCAGCCAAGATCAGGCGGAGGGGGCGTTTGAAGCTTTCTTT. Translating it yields CASSQDQAEGAFEAFF. The gene calls are TRBV4-1 and TRBJ1-1; 7 positions agree with TRBD1. Germline CDR1 is MGHRA and CDR2 is YSYEKL. V shed 0 bases and J 7 bases; nucleotides not matched to a gene: 11. CDR3 length: 16 residues.